What follows are 25 T cell receptor beta chains derived from one specimen sequenced in a study of cytomegalovirus exposure and HLA in healthy donors. It was with 60 Vbeta and 13 Jbeta primers that the PCR ran. Generated by immunoSEQ multiplex PCR, the TCRdb table keeps only in-frame clones and is missing some. The sample table includes approximately 80,000 clones. The source material was PBMCs. These receptors came from a woman aged 25 to 45 in good health and CMV-seronegative.

The rearrangement joins TRBV28 to TRBJ2-3, with unresolved D. From germline, CDR1 is MDHEN and CDR2 SYDVKM. The CDR3 length is 12 residues. V lost 4 bases to trimming and J lost 6 bases, with 8 bases between them. The CDR3 loop reads CASSSQDDTQYF. CDR3 sequence (DNA): TGTGCCAGCAGTTCACAAGATGATACGCAGTATTTT.

The chain carries TRBV5-4 and TRBJ2-5; TRBD2 aligns across 9 bases. Germline V gene lookup returns CDR1 SGHNT and CDR2 YYREEE (reference sequence). V was pared by 4 bases and J by 5 bases, with 9 bases of the junction left unmatched. The CDR3 contains 15 residues. The CDR3 region is CASSKTAGGVETQYF. CDR3 bases: TGTGCCAGCAGCAAGACAGCGGGGGGTGTGGAGACCCAGTACTTC. Full variable domain (missing parts from reference TRBV5-4 and TRBJ2-5): ETGVTQSPTHLIKTRGQQVTLRCSSQSGHNTVSWYQQALGQGPQFIFQYYREEENGRGNFPPRFSGLQFPNYSSELNVNALELDDSALYLCASSKTAGGVETQYFGPGTRLLVL.

A word on this clone: Relative to the germline gene, one junction end is altered; a read error may explain this. The chain couples TRBV30 to TRBJ2-2; 8 bases are a match to TRBD1. The CDR3 runs 15 residues. Germline CDR1 is GTSNPN and CDR2 is SVGIG (reference sequence). In DNA, the CDR3 is TGTGCCGGGAGTGTCAGGGGGCTATTCACCGGGGAGCTGTTTTTT. Its translation is CAGSVRGLFTGELFF.

The rearrangement links TRBV6-5 to TRBJ2-2, with D unclear. V lost 2 bases, J lost 4 bases, and 5 bases lay in between. Per the germline V gene, CDR1 is MNHEY and CDR2 is SVGAGI. The CDR3 has 13 amino acids. This chain's CDR3 is CASSYAATGELFF. CDR3 sequence (DNA): TGTGCCAGCAGTTACGCGGCCACCGGGGAGCTGTTTTTT.

CDR3: CASSPSGSSLFPYEQYF. Here the CDR3 DNA reads TGTGCCAGCAGCCCAAGCGGGAGCAGCCTCTTCCCCTACGAGCAGTACTTC. This chain connects TRBV9 to TRBJ2-7, with 8 positions matching TRBD2. There are 17 residues in the CDR3. J gave up 2 bases and V 4 bases, and 14 bases lay outside the gene matches. Germline loops: CDR1 SGDLS, CDR2 YYNGEE.

The chain links TRBV7-8 to TRBJ1-1; no definite D call. Between the trimmed V and J ends, which lost 5 bases and 3 bases, there was a span of 13 bases. Germline values: CDR1 SGHVS, CDR2 FQNEAQ. The CDR3 extends over 14 amino acids. CDR3 protein: CASSPIVEDTEAFF. In DNA form, the CDR3 reads TGTGCCAGCAGCCCAATTGTGGAGGACACTGAAGCTTTCTTT.

The chain links TRBV6-1 to TRBJ1-1, with TRBD1 identical over 10 bases. V lost 6 bases to trimming and J lost 4 bases; unmatched junction nucleotides: 8. This CDR3 has 15 amino acids. Germline loops: CDR1 MNHNS, CDR2 SASEGT. In nucleotides, the CDR3 is TGTGCCAGCAGAAGGGGACAGGGGAGGGCCACTGAAGCTTTCTTT. Residues: CASRRGQGRATEAFF.

The chain uses TRBV18 and TRBJ2-3; TRBD1 might be the D (6 bases). The CDR3 has 17 amino acids. Per the germline V gene, CDR1 is KGHSH and CDR2 is LQKENI. V was trimmed by 1 base and J by 6 bases, leaving 20 bases between them. The CDR3 reads CASSPRATRTAPDTQYF. As DNA, the CDR3 is TGTGCCAGCTCACCACGCGCGACCCGGACAGCGCCTGATACGCAGTATTTT.

CDR3 nucleotide sequence: TGCGCCAGCAGCCAAGATGGGGCGGCGTATGGCTACACCTTC. It translates to CASSQDGAAYGYTF. The J gene is TRBJ1-2, the V gene TRBV4-1; tentative D call: TRBD1 (5 bases). Trimming removed 0 bases at V and 5 bases at J, with 10 bases between. This CDR3 has 14 amino acids. Germline V lookup: CDR1 MGHRA, CDR2 YSYEKL.

The chain is built from TRBV21-1 and TRBJ1-6; TRBD1, as called in the table, went unchecked against the DNA. TRBV21-1 constitutes a pseudogene. There are 15 residues in the CDR3. CDR3 sequence: CASSKAEGANSPLHF. The CDR3 region has the DNA TGTGCCAGCAGCAAAGCGGAGGGGGCCAATTCACCCCTCCACTTT.

V is TRBV25-1 and J is TRBJ2-1; possibly TRBD1 for D (7 bases). The germline V gene has CDR1 MGHDK and CDR2 SYGVNS. V lost 4 bases to trimming and J lost 7 bases, with 14 bases between them. This CDR3 has 14 amino acids. The DNA for the CDR3 is TGTGCCAGCAGTGGGGCAGGGGGGAAGAATGAGCAGTTCTTC. Translation: CASSGAGGKNEQFF.

The chain has TRBV7-9 and TRBJ2-7; weak D call: TRBD2 (5 bases). Trimming removed 5 bases at V and 7 bases at J, with 12 bases between. Germline CDR1 SEHNR, CDR2 FQNEAQ (reference sequence). This CDR3 has 12 residues. The CDR3 DNA reads TGTGCCAGCAGCGGGCTGAGCGGAGAGCAGTACTTC. Protein: CASSGLSGEQYF.

The CDR3 DNA follows: TGCGCCAGCAGCTCCGACAGCTCCTACGAGCAGTACTTC. This gives the protein CASSSDSSYEQYF. The J gene is TRBJ2-7, the V gene TRBV5-1; a weak D match, TRBD1 (5 bases). V was trimmed by 3 bases and J by 0 bases, leaving 7 bases between them. Germline loops: CDR1 SGHRS, CDR2 YFSETQ. The length of the CDR3 is 13 residues.

A word on this clone: A junction boundary mismatches the germline segment, possibly from a read error. The V gene is TRBV6-5, the J gene TRBJ2-1; 7 bases agree with TRBD2. The germline V gene has CDR1 MNHEY and CDR2 SVGAGI. The CDR3 is made up of 13 amino acids. The CDR3, as DNA: TGTGCCAGCAGGAGCGGGGCCTACAGTGAGCAGTTCTTC. It translates to CASRSGAYSEQFF.

V and J are TRBV5-1 and TRBJ2-2; D perhaps matches TRBD2 (6 bases). The CDR3 covers 17 residues. Germline V gene lookup returns CDR1 SGHRS and CDR2 YFSETQ. Trimming took 2 bases from V and 0 from J, leaving 14 bases between them. In DNA, the CDR3 is TGCGCCAGCAGCTTAGCCCCGGGACTGTCGAACACCGGGGAGCTGTTTTTT. Its translation is CASSLAPGLSNTGELFF.

This chain uses TRBV19 with TRBJ1-3; D is unresolved. V lost 3 bases, J lost 0 bases, and 6 bases lay in between. Looked up from germline, CDR1 is LNHDA and CDR2 is SQIVND (reference sequence). The CDR3 extends over 14 amino acids. This CDR3 is CASSMGSSGNTIYF. CDR3 nucleotide sequence: TGTGCCAGTAGTATGGGCAGCTCTGGAAACACCATATATTTT.

The gene calls are TRBV19 and TRBJ2-7; 8 bases agree with TRBD2. Germline trimming cut 5 bases from V and 6 bases from J; bases unmatched to any gene: 9. The CDR3 length is 14 residues. CDR1 and CDR2 (germline): LNHDA, SQIVND (reference sequence). The CDR3 coding sequence is TGTGCCAGTAGTCGCGAGCGGGGGTCCCTCGAGCAGTACTTC. Protein sequence: CASSRERGSLEQYF.

The chain carries TRBV6-9 and TRBJ2-7; 10 nucleotides match TRBD1. From germline, CDR1 is MNHGY and CDR2 SVAAGI. Trimming took 6 bases from V and 4 from J; bases not matched to a gene: 15. The CDR3 totals 17 residues. CDR3 sequence reads: CASRSSTGTGAPYEQYF. CDR3 sequence (DNA): TGTGCCAGCAGATCTTCAACCGGGACAGGGGCCCCGTACGAGCAGTACTTC.

The chain couples TRBV10-2 to TRBJ1-1; D is perhaps TRBD1 (6 bases). Germline V lookup: CDR1 WSHSY, CDR2 SAAADI. CDR3 size: 13 residues. Trimming removed 5 bases from V and 7 bases from J, with 14 bases in between. In nucleotides, the CDR3 is TGCGCCAGCAGTCAGGCAGGGGCGTTTGAAGCTTTCTTT. This sequence encodes CASSQAGAFEAFF.

CDR3 nucleotide sequence: TGTGCCTGGAGCCCCAGGGGATTCTACAATGAGCAGTTCTTC. Translating gives CAWSPRGFYNEQFF. The rearrangement links TRBV30 to TRBJ2-1; D may be TRBD1 (6 bases). Germline V gene sequence: CDR1 GTSNPN, CDR2 SVGIG (reference sequence). Trimming left V 3 bases short and J 3 bases short, with 12 bases between. The CDR3 is made up of 14 amino acids.

The chain employs TRBV19 and TRBJ1-3; weak D call: TRBD1 (6 bases). Germline CDR1 is LNHDA and CDR2 is SQIVND (reference sequence). The ends were cut back, 10 bases at V and 1 base at J, with 17 bases in the middle. The CDR3 is made up of 15 amino acids. The CDR3 sequence: CATAFDRSSGNTIYF. The CDR3 bases are TGTGCCACCGCGTTTGACAGGAGTTCTGGAAACACCATATATTTT.

This chain connects TRBV19 to TRBJ2-2, with a weak D call TRBD2 (6 bases). The length of the CDR3 is 15 residues. Per the germline V gene, CDR1 is LNHDA and CDR2 is SQIVND (reference sequence). V lost 7 bases, J lost 1 base, and 13 bases lay in between. CDR3 DNA sequence: TGTGCCAGTACCCGGGGGAGATTGAACACCGGGGAGCTGTTTTTT. It specifies CASTRGRLNTGELFF.

V and J are TRBV30 and TRBJ2-7; unclear D gene. This CDR3 contains 13 residues. The germline gives CDR1 GTSNPN, CDR2 SVGIG (reference sequence). V shed 1 base and J shed 2 bases, with 9 bases lying between them. CDR3 sequence (DNA): TGTGCCTGGAGTGGCCAGAGCGCCTACGAGCAGTACTTC. Amino acids: CAWSGQSAYEQYF.

The chain links TRBV19 to TRBJ1-5; the D is unclear. V shed 3 bases and J shed 2 bases, with 17 bases lying between them. In germline, CDR1 is LNHDA, CDR2 SQIVND (reference sequence). This CDR3 contains 17 residues. This chain's CDR3 is CASSIRSDRLGNQPQHF. The DNA of the CDR3 is TGTGCCAGTAGTATCAGGTCGGATAGGTTGGGCAATCAGCCCCAGCATTTT.

The chain is built from TRBV7-2 and TRBJ2-1, with no clear D. Trimming shortened V by 6 bases and J by 3 bases, and 12 bases separated the two germline ends. The CDR3 has 14 residues. Germline loops: CDR1 SGHTA, CDR2 FQGNSA. The CDR3 sequence: CASSPEKLYNEQFF. CDR3 sequence (DNA): TGTGCCAGCAGTCCCGAAAAGCTCTACAATGAGCAGTTCTTC.